The table lists the clone carrying this T cell receptor (beta chain) with many counts. Its specificity is not known. For TCR beta, libraries came from quantitative 5'-RACE with molecular barcodes. One entry per CDR3 protein results from TCRdb running MiXCR on the 5' RACE reads. The table shows roughly 490,000 distinct CDR3 sequences, with approximately 5% occurring only once. These data belong to a study of CD8 T cells in ankylosing spondylitis. Germline CDR1 reads SGHVS; CDR2 reads FNYEAQ. The CDR3 consists of 16 residues. The germline V and J ends were trimmed by 1 base and 0 bases, with 9 bases remaining between them. Regarding the study as a whole: Within matched ankylosing spondylitis synovial fluid, disease-linked clones were reportedly significantly enriched. One TCR beta motif, made up of eight or nine highly homologous variants, appeared characteristic of ankylosing spondylitis blood.

Sequenced sample: blood, either unsorted or a sorted T cell fraction (not recorded which). This rearrangement joins TRBV7-6 to TRBJ2-2, with D uncertain. The receptor was isolated from a male donor with ankylosing spondylitis. The CDR3 bases are TGTGCCAGCAGCTTAGAGGTCGGCCCGAACACCGGGGAGCTGTTTTTT. Residues: CASSLEVGPNTGELFF.